This T cell receptor beta chain was documented in a study of OX40 agonist ivuxolimab in advanced cancers. Background on the whole study: Ivuxolimab was an agonistic, fully human IgG2 monoclonal antibody directed against OX40 (CD134), a costimulatory receptor. Intravenous ivuxolimab was administered to patients every 2 weeks at six dose levels: 0.01, 0.1, 0.3, 1.5, 3 and 10 mg/kg. Of the 50 or so patients in dose escalation, some 20 had hepatocellular carcinoma, some 15 had melanoma, 9 had renal cell carcinoma and 9 had head and neck cancer. A male proportion of almost 85% and a mean age of approximately 62 years, ranging from roughly 23 to 79, were recorded for the dose-escalation cohort. Patients were allowed to have had prior anti-PD-1, anti-PD-L1 or anti-CTLA-4 therapy, and approximately 40% of the dose-escalation patients had previously received checkpoint inhibitors. Three dose-escalation patients achieved partial responses, one with hepatocellular carcinoma and two with cutaneous melanoma. The purpose of peripheral TCRbeta sequencing was to test whether ivuxolimab changed TCR sequence diversity and led to clonal T-cell expansion. The paper covers the monotherapy dose-escalation part of the phase I ivuxolimab trial, which included N of about 50 patients.

Details on this clone: Its antigen is currently not known. Within one base of it there is no much larger clone, and no base qualities were kept.

General study outcomes and caveats: At doses from 0.1 to 3.0 mg/kg, clonal expansion was seen in both CD4+ and CD8+ blood T cells between baseline and week 6. Low levels of normalized T-cell clonal expansion were also seen in some patients who did not respond. The antigen specificity of the clonally expanded peripheral T cells was not determined. On average, CD8+ T cells showed more expanded clones than CD4+ T cells after ivuxolimab. In partial responders in the 0.1-3.0 mg/kg groups, normalized peripheral clonal expansion was found to be among the lowest, especially among CD8+ T cells.

For sequencing of the TCRbeta CDR3 region, genomic DNA was extracted from the sorted cells. The immunoSEQ Assay was used to sequence the TCRbeta CDR3 regions. The table was pulled from immuneACCESS by TCRdb, which kept in-frame rearrangements only. Such tables lose some clones; where checked, under half of the loss comes from unresolved V genes, and the rest has no known cause. This sample is represented by 50,000 to 85,000 clones; roughly four fifths of them were singletons. Clones ranked in the top ten supply approximately 2.5% of the sample. Patients with autoimmune disease history or receiving systemic immunosuppression were excluded from the trial. In every dose cohort, peripheral blood was drawn for TCR sequencing at baseline, cycle 4 day 1, and cycle 7 day 1. Samples came from an open-label, multicenter, first-in-human phase I dose-escalation trial of ivuxolimab. Adults with locally advanced or metastatic melanoma, renal cell carcinoma, hepatocellular carcinoma or head and neck squamous cell carcinoma were enrolled in the trial. CD4+ and CD8+ T cells were sorted separately from peripheral blood before TCR sequencing.

The sample here was CD4+ or CD8+ T cells sorted from blood, taken in a trial of the OX40 agonist ivuxolimab. This sequence originates from an adult with an advanced solid tumor such as melanoma, head and neck, liver or kidney cancer.

The nucleotide sequence reads as follows: TGTGCCTGGAGTACATCACTGTACGACAGGGGTCGTTCTTATGGCTACACCTTC. Its protein reads: CAWSTSLYDRGRSYGYTF. The chain was built from TRBV30 and TRBJ1-2; TRBD1 fits 8 bases in the junction. The germline V gene (reference sequence) provides CDR1 GTSNPN and CDR2 SVGIG. Inclusive of the bounding cysteine and phenylalanine, the CDR3 is 18 residues long. Here the CDR3 DNA is all that survives: 54 bases in frame from base 1. Trimming removed 2 bases from V and 5 bases from J; the gene matches leave 19 bases unexplained.